What follows is one T cell receptor beta chain and its context. PCR employed 60 Vbeta and 13 Jbeta primers. The repertoire was sequenced with immunoSEQ multiplex PCR; TCRdb's copy has only in-frame clones and lacks some. The top ten clones hold 2.5% to 4% of a sample with about 140,000 clones, 60% to 80% of them seen once. This specimen belongs to a study of cytomegalovirus exposure and HLA in healthy donors. This CDR3 region has 14 residues. V lost 8 bases to trimming and J lost 6 bases; unmatched junction nucleotides: 11. CDR1 is SGHTA and CDR2 is FQGNSA in the germline V gene. Source material: PBMCs. The source of this sequence is a man aged 35-49 years in good health and CMV-seronegative. The chain recombines TRBV7-2 with TRBJ2-7; TRBD1 matches 9 bases. In nucleotides, the CDR3 is TGTGCCAGCGGAAGGATACAGGGGGCCGGCGAGCAGTACTTC. Its translation: CASGRIQGAGEQYF.